This T cell receptor (beta chain) was captured by sequencing in a study of T cells in Graves' hyperthyroidism and ophthalmopathy. Study-level background: Peripheral blood collection took place at initial diagnosis, before any treatment. Whole-study findings and limits: Most thyroid clonotypes with frequency above 0.001 were detected in blood.

In germline, CDR1 is SGHTA, CDR2 FQGTGA. The CDR3 length is 13 residues. V dropped 5 bases and J dropped 0 bases, with 7 bases sitting between them. From less than 13 ml of fresh peripheral blood, PBMCs were isolated. Amplified TCR beta CDR3 regions derived from RNA transcripts. HTBI primers drove first-round RT-PCR of the TCR CDR3. TCRdb passed the multiplex PCR reads through MiXCR, listing each CDR3 protein once. The sample has around 280,000 distinct CDR3 sequences; roughly 15% are singletons. This clonotype was seen ten or more times. Its antigen is still unknown. The chain couples TRBV7-3 to TRBJ2-5; no firm D call. The sample comprised blood. This receptor was obtained from a woman aged 25 to 39 with Graves' hyperthyroidism that later progressed to Graves' ophthalmopathy. CDR3 sequence (DNA): TGTGCCAGCAGCCCCCCTGACCAAGAGACCCAGTACTTC. Its translation: CASSPPDQETQYF.